The clone carrying this T cell receptor beta chain showed up many times. Its antigen is unidentified. Molecules of cDNA were individually given unique molecular identifiers that were attached to them. TCRdb called the 5' RACE reads again in MiXCR, with one record for every CDR3 protein. The table lists about 30,000 distinct CDR3 sequences, around 6% of them singletons. This record comes from a study of early T cells in non-severe SARS-CoV-2 infection. Background on the study: Sequencing input comprised bulk RNA from unsorted whole blood; chain pairing was not available.

General observations from the study: VDJdb-based annotation leaned toward anti-spike CD8 responses and missed private and CD4 specificities.

Per the germline V gene, CDR1 is MNHNS and CDR2 is SASEGT. This CDR3 contains 14 residues. V was shortened by 1 base and J by 4 bases, with 11 bases between the two germline ends. The clonotype was recovered from an adult who was a healthcare worker with PCR-confirmed SARS-CoV-2 infection or an uninfected control (not recorded which). The chain couples TRBV6-1 to TRBJ2-7; D ambiguous. Source material: whole blood. The DNA of the CDR3 is TGTGCCAGCAGTGAAGGGGCTGGAAGGTACGAGCAGTACTTC. This encodes CASSEGAGRYEQYF.